This T cell receptor beta chain was recovered during a study of blood T cell repertoires in COVID-19. Germline V gene sequence: CDR1 SNHLY, CDR2 FYNNEI. V was cut by 7 bases and J by 4 bases, with 18 bases left in between. The CDR3 has 15 residues. Clinical history reported by participants formed the basis on which cohorts were assigned. Up to 2 weeks before entering the study, exposed participants had met a COVID-19 case. TCRdb's table, derived via immunoSEQ multiplex PCR, lists solely in-frame clones and lacks some. The sample has around 220,000 clones; almost 90% are singletons. Material for sequencing was PBMCs or T cells enriched from blood (not recorded which). This sequence was found in a man aged 25-40 years who had been exposed to COVID-19. The J gene is TRBJ2-3, the V gene TRBV2, with TRBD2 as a possible D gene (6 bases). CDR3 nucleotides: TGTGCCAGCATCCGGCAGGGAGGCAGCGCAGATACGCAGTATTTT. Translated: CASIRQGGSADTQYF.